This T cell receptor (beta chain) is drawn from a study of blood T cell repertoires in COVID-19. Sequencing was performed with immunoSEQ multiplex PCR; in TCRdb, only in-frame clones are kept and a portion is missing. The sample records 270,000 or so clones, roughly 90% being singletons. Enrolment of Seattle patients took place during active infection, and they were followed longitudinally. V lost 0 bases and J lost 6, with 11 bases in between. Germline CDR1 reads SGHTA; CDR2 reads FQGNSA. The CDR3 runs to 14 residues. The clonotype comes from a woman aged 60 to 75 with COVID-19, enrolled during active disease. Sample: peripheral blood. The chain joins TRBV7-2 to TRBJ2-5; a possible D gene is TRBD1 (6 bases). Here the CDR3 DNA reads TGTGCCAGCAGCTTAGCGTATGGGGGCCAGACCCAGTACTTC. Translated, it gives CASSLAYGGQTQYF.